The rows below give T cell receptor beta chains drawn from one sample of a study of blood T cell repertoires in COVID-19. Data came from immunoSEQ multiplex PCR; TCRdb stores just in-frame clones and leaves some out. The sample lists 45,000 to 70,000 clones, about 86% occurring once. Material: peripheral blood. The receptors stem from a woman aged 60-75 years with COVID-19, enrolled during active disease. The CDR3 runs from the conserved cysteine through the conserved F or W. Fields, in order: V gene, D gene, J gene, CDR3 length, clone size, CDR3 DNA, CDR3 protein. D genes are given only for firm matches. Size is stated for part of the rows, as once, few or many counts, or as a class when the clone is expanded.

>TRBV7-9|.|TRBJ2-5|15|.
TGTGCCAGCAGCTTACAACAGGGTTATCGGGAGACCCAGTACTTC
CASSLQQGYRETQYF
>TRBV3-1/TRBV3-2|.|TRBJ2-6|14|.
TGTGCCAGCAGCCAAGCTGCGGGGGCCAACGTCCTGACTTTC
CASSQAAGANVLTF
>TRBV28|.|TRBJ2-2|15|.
TGTGCCAGCAGTTTCCCAGGGGCGAACACCGGGGAGCTGTTTTTT
CASSFPGANTGELFF
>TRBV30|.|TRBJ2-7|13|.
TGTGCCTGGAGCCGGACAGTTTCCTACGAGCAGTACTTC
CAWSRTVSYEQYF
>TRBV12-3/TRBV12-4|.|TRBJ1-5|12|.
TGTGCCAGCAGTTTATCGGATCAGCCCCAGCATTTT
CASSLSDQPQHF
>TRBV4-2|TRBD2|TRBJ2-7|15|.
TGTGCCAGCAGCCAAAAACTAGCGGGAGGGGACGAGCAGTACTTC
CASSQKLAGGDEQYF
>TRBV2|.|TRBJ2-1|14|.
TGTGCCAGCAGTGGGACTAGAGGGGGGGGTGAGCAGTTCTTC
CASSGTRGGGEQFF
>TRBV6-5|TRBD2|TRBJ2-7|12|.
TGTGCCACCCGGGACTATATCTACGAGCAGTACTTC
CATRDYIYEQYF
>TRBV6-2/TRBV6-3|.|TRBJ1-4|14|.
TGTGCCAGCAGTCGCAGTGGGGCGAATGAAAAACTGTTTTTT
CASSRSGANEKLFF
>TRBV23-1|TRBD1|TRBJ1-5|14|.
TGCGCCAGCAGCCGGGACAGAACTAATCAGCCCCAGCATTTT
CASSRDRTNQPQHF
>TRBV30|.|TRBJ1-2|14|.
TGTGCCTGGAGAAGCCAAGTAGCTAACTATGGCTACACCTTC
CAWRSQVANYGYTF
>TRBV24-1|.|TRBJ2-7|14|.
TGTGCCACCAGTGATCCCGGCCGGGACTACGAGCAGTACTTC
CATSDPGRDYEQYF
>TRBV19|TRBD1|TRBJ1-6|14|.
TGTGCCAGTAGTATAGCCGGGACAGGGTTAGCCCTCCACTTT
CASSIAGTGLALHF
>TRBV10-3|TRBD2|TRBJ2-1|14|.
TGTGCCATCGGATTCGGGGGAGGGCACAATGAGCAGTTCTTC
CAIGFGGGHNEQFF
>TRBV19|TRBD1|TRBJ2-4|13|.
TGTGCCACAGGGGACAGGGTCGTAAACATTCAGTACTTC
CATGDRVVNIQYF
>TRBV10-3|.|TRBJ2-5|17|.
TGTGCCATCAGTGAGTCCCCAGGCGGGGCTCACCAAGAGACCCAGTACTTC
CAISESPGGAHQETQYF
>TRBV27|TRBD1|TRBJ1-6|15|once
TGTGCCAGCAGTTTAACGGGACAGGGGCGTTCACCCCTCCACTTT
CASSLTGQGRSPLHF
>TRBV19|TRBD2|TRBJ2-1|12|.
TGTGCCCGTCGGGCGGGGGGCGGGGGGCAGTTCTTC
CARRAGGGGQFF
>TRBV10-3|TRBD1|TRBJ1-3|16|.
TGTGCCATCAGTGAGTCTGGGACAGGCTCTGGAAACACCATATATTTT
CAISESGTGSGNTIYF
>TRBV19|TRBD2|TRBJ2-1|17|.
TGTGCCAGTAGTCCCCGCGGGGGGGTTTGGTCCTACAATGAGCAGTTCTTC
CASSPRGGVWSYNEQFF
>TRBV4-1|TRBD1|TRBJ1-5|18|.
TGCGCCAGCAGCCAGGATAGATACGGGACAGGGGACAATCAGCCCCAGCATTTT
CASSQDRYGTGDNQPQHF
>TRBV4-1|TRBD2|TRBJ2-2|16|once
TGCGCCAGCAGCCAAGAAGGGACTAGCCCCACCGGGGAGCTGTTTTTT
CASSQEGTSPTGELFF
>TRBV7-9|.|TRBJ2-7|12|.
TGTGCCAGCAGCCCCTTATACTACGAGCAGTACTTC
CASSPLYYEQYF
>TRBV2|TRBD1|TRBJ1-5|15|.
TGTGCCAGCAGTGAATCCTTAGGACAGGGGCCGCCCCAGCATTTT
CASSESLGQGPPQHF
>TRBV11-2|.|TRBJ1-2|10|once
TGTGCCAGCAGCCAAAATGGCTACACCTTC
CASSQNGYTF
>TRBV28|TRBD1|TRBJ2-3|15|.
TGTGCCAGCAGTTTTCAGCAGGGGGCTACAGATACGCAGTATTTT
CASSFQQGATDTQYF
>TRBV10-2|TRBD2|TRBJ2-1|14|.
TGCGCCAGCAGTGCCAGACTAGCGACGGATGAGCAGTTCTTC
CASSARLATDEQFF
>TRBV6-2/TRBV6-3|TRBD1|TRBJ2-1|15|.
TGTGCCAGCAGTTACTTAGGGACAGATTACAATGAGCAGTTCTTC
CASSYLGTDYNEQFF
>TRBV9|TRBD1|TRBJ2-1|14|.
TGTGCCAGCAGCGGACAGGGCTCCTACAATGAGCAGTTCTTC
CASSGQGSYNEQFF
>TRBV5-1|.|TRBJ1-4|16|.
TGCGCCAGCAGCTTGGGTATTGTAGCGGCTAATGAAAAACTGTTTTTT
CASSLGIVAANEKLFF
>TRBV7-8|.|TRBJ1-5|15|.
TGTGCCAGCAGCTCAACAGACGGGGGAAATCAGCCCCAGCATTTT
CASSSTDGGNQPQHF
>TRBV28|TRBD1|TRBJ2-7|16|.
TGTGCCAGCAGAAAACGGACAGGCATCAGCTCCTACGAGCAGTACTTC
CASRKRTGISSYEQYF
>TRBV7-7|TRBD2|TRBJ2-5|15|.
TGTGCTAGCAGCCAAGGACTAGCGGGATTGGTGACCCAGTACTTC
CASSQGLAGLVTQYF
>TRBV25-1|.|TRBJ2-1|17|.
TGTGCCAGCAGTCAAACCGCGGGAAGAGAAATCTACAATGAGCAGTTCTTC
CASSQTAGREIYNEQFF
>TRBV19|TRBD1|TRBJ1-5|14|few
TGTGCCAGTAGTTCGACAGGGCGCAATCAGCCCCAGCATTTT
CASSSTGRNQPQHF
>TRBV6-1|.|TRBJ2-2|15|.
TGTGCCACCACCCTCCCCCCGACTAACACCGGGGAGCTGTTTTTT
CATTLPPTNTGELFF
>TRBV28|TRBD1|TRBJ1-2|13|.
TGTGCCAGCAGTTTGGACAGGGTTTATGGCTACACCTTC
CASSLDRVYGYTF
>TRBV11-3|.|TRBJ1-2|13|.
TGTGCCAGCAGCCCAGGACAGACCTATGGCTACACCTTC
CASSPGQTYGYTF
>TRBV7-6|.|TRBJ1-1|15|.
TGTGCCAGCAGCTTAGGGGCGGGGGTGAACACTGAAGCTTTCTTT
CASSLGAGVNTEAFF
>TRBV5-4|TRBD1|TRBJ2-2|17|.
TGTGCCAGCAGCGGGTGGGTCGCGAGGGGGCGCAGCGGGGAGCTGTTTTTT
CASSGWVARGRSGELFF
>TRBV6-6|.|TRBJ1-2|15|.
TGTGCCAGCAGTTACTCGCCCCCGAGTGGCTATGGCTACACCTTC
CASSYSPPSGYGYTF
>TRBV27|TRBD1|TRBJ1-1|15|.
TGTGCCAGCAGTTTATCCCCTTCAGGGGGAACTGAAGCTTTCTTT
CASSLSPSGGTEAFF
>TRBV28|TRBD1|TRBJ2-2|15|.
TGTGCCAGCAGAAAGACAGGGCGAGTGGCCGGGGAGCTGTTTTTT
CASRKTGRVAGELFF
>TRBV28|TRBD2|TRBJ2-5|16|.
TGTGCCAGCAGCGCATTACTAGCGGGAAAAATGAAGACCCAGTACTTC
CASSALLAGKMKTQYF
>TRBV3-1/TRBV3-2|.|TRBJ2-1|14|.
TGTGCCAGCAGCCAAGGTCGAGGTGTTGGTGAGCAGTTCTTC
CASSQGRGVGEQFF
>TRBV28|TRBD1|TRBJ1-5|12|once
TGTGCCAGCACTACAGGGGTACAGCCCCAGCATTTT
CASTTGVQPQHF
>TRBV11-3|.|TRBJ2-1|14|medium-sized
TGTGCCAGCAGCTTAGATCTTAACTACAATGAGCAGTTCTTC
CASSLDLNYNEQFF
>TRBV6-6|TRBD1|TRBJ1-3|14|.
TGTGCCAGCAGTCTGACAGGGGGCGAAGGCACCATATATTTT
CASSLTGGEGTIYF
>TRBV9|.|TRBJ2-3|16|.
TGTGCCAGCAGCGTAGGGGTGCGGGAACCTATTCAGGCGCAGTATTTT
CASSVGVREPIQAQYF
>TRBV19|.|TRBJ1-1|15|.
TGTGCCAGTAGTAGTTCGGGCAGGGGTTGGACTGAAGCTTTCTTT
CASSSSGRGWTEAFF
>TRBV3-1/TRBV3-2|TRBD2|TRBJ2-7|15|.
TGTGCCAGCAGCCCACCCGGGACTACCCTTTACGAGCAGTACTTC
CASSPPGTTLYEQYF
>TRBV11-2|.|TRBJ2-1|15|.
TGTGCCAGCAGCCCGTTTCAGGGTTCTTACAATGAGCAGTTCTTC
CASSPFQGSYNEQFF